The subject of this entry is one T cell receptor (beta chain). This sample was included in a study of blood T cell repertoires in COVID-19. Study-wide background: Specimens from acute and convalescent COVID-19 originated in the United States, Italy and Spain. In each case, the material was cDNA or gDNA derived from T cells, B-cell-depleted T cells, or PBMCs.

J gave up 5 bases and V 5 bases, and 4 bases lay outside the gene matches. Germline lookup yields CDR1 SGHTA and CDR2 FQGNSA. The CDR3 covers 14 residues. Authors' data handling: Reference gene primer amplification gave estimated nucleated cell counts. Profiled with immunoSEQ multiplex PCR; TCRdb holds only in-frame clones, not every one. V and J calls and clone size follow that table, whereas D and trimming were derived from the DNA. The sample includes more than 85,000 clones, 76% seen only once; the top ten take roughly 3.8%. This chain joins TRBV7-2 and TRBJ2-1, with 9 bases lining up with TRBD1. Material: peripheral blood. This clonotype was obtained from a woman older than 75 with acute or convalescent COVID-19. The CDR3 DNA follows: TGTGCCAGCAGCCCTTGGACAGGGGACAATGAGCAGTTCTTC. It encodes CASSPWTGDNEQFF.